The 18 T cell receptor beta chains reported below all come from one sample, sequenced in a study of blood T cell repertoires in COVID-19. The protocol was immunoSEQ multiplex PCR, while the TCRdb copy is restricted to in-frame clones and leaves out a portion. The sample includes about 94,000 clones, around 87% seen only once; the top ten take approximately 5%. Material: peripheral blood. All receptors come from a woman over 75 with acute or convalescent COVID-19.

The chain is built from TRBV27 and TRBJ1-6; 9 nucleotides align to TRBD1. Germline assignment: CDR1 MNHEY and CDR2 SMNVEV (reference sequence). Trimming at V came to 5 bases and at J to 8 bases, leaving 7 bases not matched to a gene. The CDR3 extends over 15 amino acids. The CDR3: CASSPRDRAYSPLHF. CDR3 in DNA: TGTGCCAGCAGTCCGAGGGACAGGGCTTATTCACCCCTCCACTTT.

The chain couples TRBV5-6 to TRBJ1-1; a weak D match, TRBD1 (5 bases). The CDR3 extends over 14 amino acids. CDR1 is SGHDT and CDR2 is YYEEEE in the germline V gene. V lost 6 bases to trimming and J lost 0 bases, with 12 bases between them. CDR3 region: CASTNPGVNTEAFF. CDR3 nucleotide sequence: TGTGCCAGCACCAACCCGGGGGTGAACACTGAAGCTTTCTTT.

V usage is TRBV27 and J usage is TRBJ2-3; no clear D. Germline V gene lookup returns CDR1 MNHEY and CDR2 SMNVEV (reference sequence). V was trimmed by 5 bases and J by 6 bases, leaving 6 bases between them. CDR3 length equals 11 residues. The CDR3, as DNA: TGTGCCAGCAGTAACGAGGATACGCAGTATTTT. Protein sequence: CASSNEDTQYF.

The V and J genes are TRBV6-5 and TRBJ2-5; 8 nucleotides line up with TRBD1. V lost 6 bases to trimming and J lost 0 bases; unmatched junction nucleotides: 6. CDR3 length: 15 amino acids. Germline V gives CDR1 MNHEY, CDR2 SVGAGI. The CDR3 DNA follows: TGTGCCAGCAGCGGCCGGACAGGGAACCAAGAGACCCAGTACTTC. Its protein is CASSGRTGNQETQYF.

With respect to this clone: Without the conserved terminal phenylalanine or tryptophan, this CDR3 likely stems from a read error. It is unclear where the CDR3 begins or ends on the DNA, so no DNA is shown, and the CDR3 is as TCRdb lists it. The V gene is TRBV6-1, the J gene TRBJ1-1. Termini included, the CDR3 measures 13 amino acids. Germline lookup yields CDR1 MNHNS and CDR2 SASEGT. This CDR3 is CASSDTSGSSPPI.

The chain carries TRBV14 and TRBJ2-1; perhaps TRBD1 as D (6 bases). With 4 bases removed from V and 5 bases from J, the gap between germline ends came to 9 bases. Germline values: CDR1 SGHDN, CDR2 FVKESK. The CDR3 contains 13 residues. The CDR3 DNA reads TGTGCCAGCAGCCGGACAGTTCACAATGAGCAGTTCTTC. It yields the protein CASSRTVHNEQFF.

V and J are TRBV19 and TRBJ2-1, with D possibly TRBD2 on 5 matching bases. Between the trimmed V and J ends, which lost 5 bases and 4 bases, there was a span of 18 bases. The CDR3 has 16 amino acids. Germline lookup yields CDR1 LNHDA and CDR2 SQIVND (reference sequence). This chain's CDR3 is CASSPGRMGSYNEQFF. In DNA, the CDR3 is TGTGCCAGTAGTCCGGGGAGAATGGGGTCGTACAATGAGCAGTTCTTC.

This clone was seen a few times. This chain joins TRBV7-9 and TRBJ2-1; 8 positions agree with TRBD1. The CDR3 sequence is 18 residues long. The ends lost 2 bases at V and 4 bases at J; junction bases unmatched: 13. CDR1 and CDR2 (germline): SEHNR, FQNEAQ (reference sequence). The CDR3 here is CASSLPPGGRGPYNEQFF. The CDR3 DNA is TGTGCCAGCAGCTTACCCCCCGGGGGCAGGGGGCCTTACAATGAGCAGTTCTTC.

The chain couples TRBV5-1 to TRBJ1-1; 7 bases are a match to TRBD1. This CDR3 is built from 14 residues. V gave up 4 bases and J gave up 1 base; unmatched junction bases: 4. CDR1 and CDR2 from the germline V gene are SGHRS and YFSETQ. CDR3 DNA: TGCGCCAGCAGCGGAGACAGGGAGAACACTGAAGCTTTCTTT. Its protein is CASSGDRENTEAFF.

This rearrangement joins TRBV7-9 to TRBJ1-5; perhaps TRBD1 as D (5 bases). CDR3 length: 18 residues. Germline CDR1 and CDR2: SEHNR and FQNEAQ (reference sequence). The ends were cut back, 0 bases at V and 0 bases at J, with 15 bases in the middle. Written as DNA, the CDR3 is TGTGCCAGCAGCTTAGCGCTGGGGCCTACCACTAGCAATCAGCCCCAGCATTTT. This encodes CASSLALGPTTSNQPQHF.

The gene calls are TRBV6-5 and TRBJ2-1, with D possibly matching TRBD1 (6 bases). CDR3 size: 15 residues. With 6 bases removed from V and 6 bases from J, the gap between germline ends came to 18 bases. The germline gives CDR1 MNHEY, CDR2 SVGAGI. The CDR3 loop reads CASSRTIQGSNEQFF. Here the CDR3 DNA reads TGTGCCAGCAGCCGTACAATACAGGGTAGCAATGAGCAGTTCTTC.

The chain is built from TRBV18 and TRBJ1-6; 8 nucleotides line up with TRBD1. This CDR3 is built from 14 residues. With 6 bases clipped from V and 5 bases from J, the junction kept 3 bases outside the gene matches. The germline V gene encodes CDR1 KGHSH and CDR2 LQKENI. This CDR3 is CASSEDRDNSPLHF. The DNA of the CDR3 is TGTGCCAGCTCCGAGGACAGGGATAATTCACCCCTCCACTTT.

Note on this clone: Other DNA sequences of this sample code for an identical CDR3. This chain uses TRBV7-2 with TRBJ2-3; no firm D call. CDR1 is SGHTA and CDR2 is FQGNSA in the germline V gene. The CDR3 spans 13 residues. V shed 1 base and J shed 10 bases, with 12 bases lying between them. For the CDR3, the DNA is TGTGCCAGCAGCTTAGTGAGGCAGAATGCGCAGTATTTT. This encodes CASSLVRQNAQYF.

In this sample, this clone turned up a few times. This chain uses TRBV5-5 with TRBJ1-2; D call uncertain. Trimming left V 0 bases short and J 2 bases short, with 5 bases between. This CDR3 has 13 residues. Germline CDR1 SGHKS, CDR2 YYEKEE (reference sequence). Here the CDR3 DNA reads TGTGCCAGCAGCTTGGCCATGAACTATGGCTACACCTTC. It yields the protein CASSLAMNYGYTF.

The chain couples TRBV9 to TRBJ2-3; 11 bases map to TRBD1. V lost 4 bases, J lost 1 base, and 8 bases stayed unmatched. Germline V gene data show CDR1 as SGDLS and CDR2 as YYNGEE. The CDR3 consists of 17 residues. CDR3 in amino acids: CASSIGTGGKGTDTQYF. The CDR3 DNA reads TGTGCCAGCAGCATCGGGACAGGGGGTAAGGGCACAGATACGCAGTATTTT.

J is TRBJ1-4 and V is TRBV10-2; TRBD1 matches 8 bases. CDR1 is WSHSY and CDR2 is SAAADI in the germline V gene. This CDR3 has 15 residues. J lost 10 bases, V lost 6 bases, and 13 bases had no gene match. The CDR3 region has the DNA TGCGCCAGCAGCCCTCTAACAGGGGGGAGCGTAAAACTGTTTTTT. Protein sequence: CASSPLTGGSVKLFF.

In its sample, this clone was seen a few times. The rearrangement links TRBV9 to TRBJ1-1; D is possibly TRBD1 (6 bases). Per the germline V gene, CDR1 is SGDLS and CDR2 is YYNGEE. This CDR3 has 14 amino acids. Trimming shortened V by 3 bases and J by 0 bases, and 9 bases separated the two germline ends. The DNA of the CDR3 is TGTGCCAGCAGCGGGGGACATTTGAACACTGAAGCTTTCTTT. Protein sequence: CASSGGHLNTEAFF.

The chain recombines TRBV4-3 with TRBJ1-2, with TRBD1 as a possible D gene (5 bases). Germline-derived CDR1 and CDR2 are LGHNA and YSLEER. Trimming stripped 1 base from V and 2 bases from J, with 20 bases between. The CDR3 covers 18 residues. The CDR3 DNA follows: TGCGCCAGCAGCCAAGGCAGGGTGTGCGCCAGGAAGAACTATGGCTACACCTTC. It is translated as CASSQGRVCARKNYGYTF.